This T cell receptor (beta chain) was sequenced during a study of OX40 agonist ivuxolimab in advanced cancers. About the study: The treatment was a fully human IgG2 OX40 agonist, ivuxolimab. Notes on the study in general: Clonal expansion was seen in CD4+ and CD8+ blood T cells by week 6 at 0.1 to 3.0 mg/kg. Partial responders receiving 0.1-3.0 mg/kg showed among the lowest clonal expansion. The authors also found low normalized T-cell clonal expansion in some nonresponders.

On this clone: Antigen unknown.

The table came from immunoSEQ multiplex PCR; TCRdb's copy has only in-frame clones and leaves some out. The sample holds about 88,000 clones, more than 80% seen once. CDR3 length equals 15 residues. CDR1 and CDR2 (germline): SGDLS, YYNGEE. V lost 3 bases and J lost 3, with 14 bases in between. The TCR sequence derives from an adult with an advanced solid tumor such as melanoma, head and neck, liver or kidney cancer. The specimen was CD4+ or CD8+ T cells sorted from blood, collected in a trial of the OX40 agonist ivuxolimab. This rearrangement joins TRBV9 to TRBJ2-3; possibly TRBD1 for D (5 bases). The CDR3 region is CASSARSPGTDTQYF. In nucleotides, the CDR3 is TGTGCCAGCAGCGCCAGAAGCCCAGGGACAGATACGCAGTATTTT.